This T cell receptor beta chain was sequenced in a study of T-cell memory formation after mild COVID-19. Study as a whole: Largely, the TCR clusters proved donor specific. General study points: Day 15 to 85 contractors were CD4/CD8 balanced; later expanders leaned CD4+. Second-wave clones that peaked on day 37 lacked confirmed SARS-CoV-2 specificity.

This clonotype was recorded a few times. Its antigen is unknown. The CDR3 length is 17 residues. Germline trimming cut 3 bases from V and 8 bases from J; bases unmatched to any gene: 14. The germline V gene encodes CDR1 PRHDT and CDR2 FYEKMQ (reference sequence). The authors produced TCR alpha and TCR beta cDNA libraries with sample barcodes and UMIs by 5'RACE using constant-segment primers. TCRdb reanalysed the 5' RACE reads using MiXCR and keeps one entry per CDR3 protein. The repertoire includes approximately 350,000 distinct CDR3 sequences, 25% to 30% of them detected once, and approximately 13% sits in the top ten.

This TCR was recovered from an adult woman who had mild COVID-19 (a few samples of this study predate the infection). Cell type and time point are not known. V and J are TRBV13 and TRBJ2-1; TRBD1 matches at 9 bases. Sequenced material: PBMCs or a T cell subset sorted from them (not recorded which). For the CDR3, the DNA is TGTGCCAGCAGCTTCCCACTCTCCGGGACAGGGTACTATGAGCAGTTCTTC. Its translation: CASSFPLSGTGYYEQFF.